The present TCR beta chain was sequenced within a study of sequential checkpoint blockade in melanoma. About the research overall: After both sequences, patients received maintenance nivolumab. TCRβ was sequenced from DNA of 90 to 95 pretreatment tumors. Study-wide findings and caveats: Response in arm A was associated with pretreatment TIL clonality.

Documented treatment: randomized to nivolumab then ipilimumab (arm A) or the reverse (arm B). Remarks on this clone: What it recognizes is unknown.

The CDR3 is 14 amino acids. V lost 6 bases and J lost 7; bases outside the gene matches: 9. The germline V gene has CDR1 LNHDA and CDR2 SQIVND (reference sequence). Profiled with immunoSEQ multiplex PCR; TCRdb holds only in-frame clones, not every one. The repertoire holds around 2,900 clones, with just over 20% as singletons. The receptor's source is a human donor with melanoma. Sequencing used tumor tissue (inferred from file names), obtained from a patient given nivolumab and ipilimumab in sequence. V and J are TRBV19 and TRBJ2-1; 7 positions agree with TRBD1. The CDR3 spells CASSPRQGRNEQFF. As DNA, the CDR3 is TGTGCCAGTAGCCCCCGACAGGGTAGGAATGAGCAGTTCTTC.